Following are 20 T cell receptor beta chains from one sample sequenced in a study of blood T cells in healthy people across ages. Using a J-beta primer mix together with a sample-barcoded 5' primer, a second PCR was run for about 6 to 11 cycles. TCRdb processed the 5' RACE reads anew with MiXCR; each CDR3 protein has one entry. The sample includes some 1.5 million distinct CDR3 sequences, about 28% of them seen just once. What was sequenced was blood. The receptors originated from a woman in her twenties or thirties in good health.

In this sample, this clonotype turned up a few times. The CDR3 region is CATSRENQPQHF. The CDR3, as DNA: TGTGCCACCAGCAGGGAAAATCAGCCCCAGCATTTT. V gene TRBV15 combines with J gene TRBJ1-5; D is unclear. This CDR3 contains 12 residues. CDR1 is LNHNV and CDR2 is YYDKDF in the germline V gene (reference sequence). V lost 3 bases and J lost 4, with 4 bases in between.

This clonotype was observed a handful of times. The chain couples TRBV20-1 to TRBJ1-6; D is unresolved. CDR1 and CDR2 from the germline V gene are DFQATT and SNEGSKA (reference sequence). This CDR3 contains 15 residues. V was trimmed by 6 bases and J by 9 bases, leaving 21 bases between them. The CDR3 region is CSAWNGGRASSPLHF. CDR3 in DNA: TGCAGTGCGTGGAACGGTGGACGGGCTAGTTCACCCCTCCACTTT.

Only a few counts were recorded for this clonotype. J is TRBJ1-2 and V is TRBV29-1, with TRBD1 matching over 10 bases. The CDR3 runs 14 residues. Unmatched junction bases numbered 9, after V lost 6 bases and J lost 5 bases. Per the germline V gene, CDR1 is SQVTM and CDR2 is ANQGSEA. This CDR3 reads CSVYAGTGVYGYTF. The CDR3 DNA sequence: TGCAGCGTCTACGCCGGGACAGGGGTTTATGGCTACACCTTC.

The gene calls are TRBV30 and TRBJ2-3; D perhaps matches TRBD1 (6 bases). There are 14 residues in the CDR3. Germline V gene sequence: CDR1 GTSNPN, CDR2 SVGIG (reference sequence). V lost 7 bases and J 6 bases, leaving 20 bases between the germline ends. The DNA for the CDR3 is TGTGCCTCCTGGACAGTGCATGCAGTCGATACGCAGTATTTT. It encodes CASWTVHAVDTQYF.

This clonotype was recorded only once. This sequence joins TRBV7-2 and TRBJ1-5; D ambiguous. The germline V and J ends were trimmed by 4 bases and 0 bases, with 10 bases remaining between them. The CDR3 is 15 amino acids. Germline assignment: CDR1 SGHTA and CDR2 FQGNSA. The CDR3 DNA reads TGTGCCAGCAGCTCAACGCCCCATAGCAATCAGCCCCAGCATTTT. Protein product: CASSSTPHSNQPQHF.

This clonotype turned up a few times. V is TRBV5-4 and J is TRBJ2-3; the D is unclear. Per germline, CDR1 SGHNT and CDR2 YYREEE (reference sequence). With 1 base removed from V and 3 bases from J, the gap between germline ends came to 9 bases. This CDR3 has 14 amino acids. The CDR3 here is CASSLFRATDTQYF. In nucleotides, the CDR3 is TGTGCCAGCAGCTTGTTTAGGGCTACAGATACGCAGTATTTT.

This clonotype was counted ten times or more. The chain employs TRBV2 and TRBJ1-2; D unclear. CDR3 size: 12 residues. Germline V gene data show CDR1 as SNHLY and CDR2 as FYNNEI. V was clipped by 4 bases and J by 4 bases, with 7 bases between them. CDR3 DNA: TGTGCCAGCAGTGTAGGCAGCTATGGCTACACCTTC. Its translation is CASSVGSYGYTF.

The chain recombines TRBV27 with TRBJ1-5, with unresolved D. The V and J ends lost 8 bases and 0 bases respectively, with 11 bases between them. Germline V lookup: CDR1 MNHEY, CDR2 SMNVEV (reference sequence). The CDR3 has 14 amino acids. In nucleotides, the CDR3 is TGTGCCAGCTCCATAGCCTATAGCAATCAGCCCCAGCATTTT. This codes for CASSIAYSNQPQHF.

V is TRBV25-1 and J is TRBJ2-5; 7 nucleotides agree with TRBD2. Germline V gene data show CDR1 as MGHDK and CDR2 as SYGVNS. The V and J ends lost 2 bases and 11 bases, in that order; junction bases with no gene match: 11. The CDR3 spans 14 residues. The CDR3 loop is CASSEPSGGREQYF. The CDR3 DNA reads TGTGCCAGCAGTGAACCTAGCGGAGGAAGAGAGCAGTACTTC.

This chain connects TRBV29-1 to TRBJ2-5, with unresolved D. With 7 bases removed from V and 5 bases from J, the gap between germline ends came to 14 bases. The germline CDR1 and CDR2 sequences are SQVTM and ANQGSEA. CDR3 length: 12 residues. The CDR3 coding sequence is TGCAGCGCTGCGGCTCGGAAGGAGACCCAGTACTTC. This translates into CSAAARKETQYF. The complete variable domain, with remaining parts taken from reference TRBV29-1 and TRBJ2-5, reads SAVISQKPSRDICQRGTSLTIQCQVDSQVTMMFWYRQQPGQSLTLIATANQGSEATYESGFVIDKFPISRPNLTFSTLTVSNMSPEDSSIYLCSAAARKETQYFGPGTRLLVL.

In its sample, this clonotype was seen a few times. The V call is TRBV7-2, the J call TRBJ2-5; D is unclear. CDR1 SGHTA and CDR2 FQGNSA come from the germline V gene. The germline V and J ends were trimmed by 1 base and 2 bases, with 14 bases remaining between them. The CDR3 totals 16 residues. DNA for the CDR3: TGTGCCAGCAGCTTAGGGGTAGCAAGCTTACAAGAGACCCAGTACTTC. Residues: CASSLGVASLQETQYF.

This clonotype was detected only a few times. This chain connects TRBV11-2 to TRBJ2-5, with 8 nucleotides matching TRBD1. The ends lost 6 bases at V and 2 bases at J; junction bases unmatched: 11. The CDR3 contains 16 residues. Looked up from germline, CDR1 is SGHAT and CDR2 is FQNNGV. The CDR3: CASSWHSDRDQETQYF. In DNA, the CDR3 is TGTGCCAGCAGTTGGCATTCGGACAGGGATCAAGAGACCCAGTACTTC.

A note on this clonotype: One base away lies a much larger clone, so this may be a sequencing read error. The CDR3 loop reads CASMSGNQPQHF. CDR3 DNA sequence: TGTGCCAGCATGTCAGGGAATCAGCCCCAGCATTTT. The V and J genes are TRBV2 and TRBJ1-5; D perhaps matches TRBD1 (5 bases). V was trimmed by 7 bases and J by 4 bases, leaving 8 bases between them. Looked up from germline, CDR1 is SNHLY and CDR2 is FYNNEI. This CDR3 contains 12 residues. Using reference TRBV2 and TRBJ1-5 for the parts outside the CDR3, the full variable domain is EPEVTQTPSHQVTQMGQEVILRCVPISNHLYFYWYRQILGQKVEFLVSFYNNEISEKSEIFDDQFSVERPDGSNFTLKIRSTKLEDSAMYFCASMSGNQPQHFGDGTRLSIL.

This clonotype has more than one count but fewer than ten. The chain employs TRBV13 and TRBJ2-3; weak D call: TRBD2 (6 bases). V lost 5 bases and J lost 0, with 12 bases in between. Germline V gene data show CDR1 as PRHDT and CDR2 as FYEKMQ (reference sequence). The CDR3 length is 15 residues. The CDR3 here is CASSPGDPSTDTQYF. In DNA form, the CDR3 reads TGTGCCAGCAGCCCGGGGGATCCTAGCACAGATACGCAGTATTTT.

The chain recombines TRBV12-3 or TRBV12-4 with TRBJ1-2; D gene uncertain. Deletions cut 5 bases from V and 7 bases from J, with 20 bases between. CDR3 length: 15 amino acids. The CDR3 loop is CASSPRTSALGGYTF. As DNA, the CDR3 is TGTGCCAGCAGTCCGAGAACATCGGCTCTAGGTGGCTACACCTTC.

In the case of this clonotype: This may stem from a read error, because a much larger clone lies one nucleotide away. The J gene is TRBJ1-2, the V gene TRBV29-1; 9 nucleotides align to TRBD1. CDR3 size: 12 residues. Germline CDR1 SQVTM, CDR2 ANQGSEA. V lost 7 bases and J lost 6; bases outside the gene matches: 6. CDR3 sequence (DNA): TGCAGCGGAGCGGGACAGGGCCATGGCTACACCTTC. It translates to CSGAGQGHGYTF.

The chain has TRBV2 and TRBJ2-3; possible D gene TRBD2, 6 bases. V lost 4 bases to trimming and J lost 4 bases, with 15 bases between them. Per the germline V gene, CDR1 is SNHLY and CDR2 is FYNNEI. The CDR3 has 15 residues. CDR3 residues: CASSAAGKAADTQYF. As DNA, the CDR3 is TGTGCCAGCAGTGCCGCGGGAAAGGCGGCAGATACGCAGTATTTT. Full variable domain (remainder filled in from reference TRBV2 and TRBJ2-3): EPEVTQTPSHQVTQMGQEVILRCVPISNHLYFYWYRQILGQKVEFLVSFYNNEISEKSEIFDDQFSVERPDGSNFTLKIRSTKLEDSAMYFCASSAAGKAADTQYFGPGTRLTVL.

This clonotype was seen more than once but under ten times. In DNA form, the CDR3 reads TGTGCCAGCAGCGCAGGGACAGGGGGCTACCAGCCCCAGCATTTT. Translation: CASSAGTGGYQPQHF. This sequence joins TRBV7-9 and TRBJ1-5, with TRBD1 matching over 12 bases. Germline lookup yields CDR1 SEHNR and CDR2 FQNEAQ (reference sequence). The CDR3 runs 15 residues. With 5 bases clipped from V and 7 bases from J, the junction kept 6 bases outside the gene matches. Filled out from reference TRBV7-9 and TRBJ1-5, the complete variable domain reads DTGVSQNPRHKITKRGQNVTFRCDPISEHNRLYWYRQTLGQGPEFLTYFQNEAQLEKSRLLSDRFSAERPKGSFSTLEIQRTEQGDSAMYLCASSAGTGGYQPQHFGDGTRLSIL.

The J gene is TRBJ2-7, the V gene TRBV9; 12 nucleotides match TRBD2. Germline V CDR1 and CDR2: SGDLS, YYNGEE. This CDR3 is built from 15 residues. Trimming cost V 7 bases and J 7 bases; bases outside gene matches: 12. The CDR3 loop reads CASASGTSGYNEQYF. In DNA form, the CDR3 reads TGTGCCAGCGCCTCCGGGACTAGCGGGTACAATGAGCAGTACTTC.

The chain joins TRBV2 to TRBJ1-2; 8 bases match TRBD1. The V segment lost 6 bases and the J segment 8 bases; nucleotides outside the gene matches: 11. CDR1 is SNHLY, CDR2 FYNNEI, per germline. This CDR3 region has 14 residues. The CDR3 DNA follows: TGTGCCAGCAGCGGTCAGGGGGCCCTGGGCGGCTACACCTTC. Protein sequence: CASSGQGALGGYTF.